This T cell receptor beta chain was recovered during a study of T-cell memory formation after mild COVID-19. UMIs and sample barcodes were carried by the TCR alpha and TCR beta cDNA libraries that 5'RACE produced using constant-segment primers. TCRdb processed the 5' RACE reads anew with MiXCR; each CDR3 protein has one entry. The sample has around 250,000 distinct CDR3 sequences, 16% seen once. Germline V CDR1 and CDR2: SGHTA, FQGTGA. The V and J ends lost 5 bases and 3 bases respectively, with 7 bases between them. CDR3 length equals 13 residues. Notes on the study in general: Contracting clones from day 15 to 85 showed balanced CD4/CD8; later expanders favored CD4+. Still unconfirmed is whether the second-wave clones peaking on day 37 recognized SARS-CoV-2. Pre-infection memory harbored some responding clones, suggesting cross-reactive memory joined.

Remarks on this clonotype: The antigen is undetermined.

The specimen sequenced was PBMCs or a T cell subset sorted from them (not recorded which). V is TRBV7-3 and J is TRBJ2-2, with D possibly TRBD1 on 5 matching bases. The receptor was isolated from a man aged 18 to 30 who had mild COVID-19 (a few samples of this study predate the infection). Cell type and time point are not known. The DNA of the CDR3 is TGTGCCAGCAGCGCAGGGTACACCGGGGAGCTGTTTTTT. Translated: CASSAGYTGELFF.